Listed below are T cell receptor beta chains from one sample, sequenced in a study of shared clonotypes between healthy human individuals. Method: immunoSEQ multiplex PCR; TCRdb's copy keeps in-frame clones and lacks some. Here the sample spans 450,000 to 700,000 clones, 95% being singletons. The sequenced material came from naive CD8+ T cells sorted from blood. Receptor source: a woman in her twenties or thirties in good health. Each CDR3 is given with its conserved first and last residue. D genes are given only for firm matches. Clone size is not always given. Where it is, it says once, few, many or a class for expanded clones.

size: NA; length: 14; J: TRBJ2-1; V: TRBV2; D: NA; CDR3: CVKRKADSYNEQFF; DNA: TGTGTAAAGCGCAAAGCGGACTCCTACAATGAGCAGTTCTTC
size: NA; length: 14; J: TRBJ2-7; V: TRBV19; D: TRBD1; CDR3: CASMGTGGPYEQYF; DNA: TGTGCCAGTATGGGGACAGGAGGGCCCTACGAGCAGTACTTC
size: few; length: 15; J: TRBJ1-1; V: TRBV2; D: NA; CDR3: CASRPQGRGSTEAFF; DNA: TGTGCCAGCAGGCCCCAGGGGAGGGGGTCTACTGAAGCTTTCTTT
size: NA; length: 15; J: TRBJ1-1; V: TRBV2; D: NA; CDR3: CASSWEATENTEAFF; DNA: TGTGCCAGCAGCTGGGAAGCCACAGAGAACACTGAAGCTTTCTTT
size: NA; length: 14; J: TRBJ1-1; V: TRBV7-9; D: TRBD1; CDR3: CASSTTGGGTEAFF; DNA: TGTGCCAGCAGCACTACAGGGGGCGGCACTGAAGCTTTCTTT
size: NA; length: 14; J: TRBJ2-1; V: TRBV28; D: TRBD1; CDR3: CASSPHRGDNEQFF; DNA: TGTGCCAGCAGTCCCCACAGGGGAGATAATGAGCAGTTCTTC
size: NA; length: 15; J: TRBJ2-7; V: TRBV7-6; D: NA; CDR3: CASSPGFGTSYEQYF; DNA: TGTGCCAGCAGCCCCGGCTTTGGGACCTCCTACGAGCAGTACTTC
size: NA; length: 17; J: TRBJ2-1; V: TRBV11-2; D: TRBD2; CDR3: CASSFELAGGPYNEQFF; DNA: TGTGCCAGCAGCTTTGAACTAGCGGGAGGGCCGTACAATGAGCAGTTCTTC
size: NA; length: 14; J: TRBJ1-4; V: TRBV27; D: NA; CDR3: CASSLYGLGEKLFF; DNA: TGTGCCAGCAGTTTGTATGGGCTTGGGGAAAAACTGTTTTTT
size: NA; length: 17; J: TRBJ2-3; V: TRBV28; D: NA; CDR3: CASRGLALGEPTDTQYF; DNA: TGTGCCAGCAGAGGTCTAGCATTGGGGGAGCCGACAGATACGCAGTATTTT
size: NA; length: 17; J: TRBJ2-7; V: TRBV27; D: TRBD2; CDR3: CASSMVAGEGGTYEQYF; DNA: TGTGCCAGCAGCATGGTAGCGGGAGAAGGAGGGACCTACGAGCAGTACTTC
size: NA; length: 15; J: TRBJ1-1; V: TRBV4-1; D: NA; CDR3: CASSQSTAVDTEAFF; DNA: TGCGCCAGCAGCCAGTCGACCGCGGTTGACACTGAAGCTTTCTTT
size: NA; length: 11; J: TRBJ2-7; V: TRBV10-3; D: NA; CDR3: CAIGTAYEQYF; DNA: TGTGCCATCGGAACGGCCTACGAGCAGTACTTC
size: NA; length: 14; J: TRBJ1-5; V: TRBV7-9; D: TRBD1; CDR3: CASSRTGSNQPQHF; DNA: TGTGCCAGCAGCAGGACAGGGAGCAATCAGCCCCAGCATTTT
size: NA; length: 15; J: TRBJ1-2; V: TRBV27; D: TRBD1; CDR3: CASSETLEGAYGYTF; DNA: TGTGCCAGCAGTGAAACACTGGAGGGGGCCTATGGCTACACCTTC
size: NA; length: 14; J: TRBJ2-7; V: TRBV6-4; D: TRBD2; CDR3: CASTSGNLSYEQYF; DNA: TGTGCCAGCACAAGCGGGAACCTCTCCTACGAGCAGTACTTC
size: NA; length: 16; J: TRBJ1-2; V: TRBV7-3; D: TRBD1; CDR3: CARTPGQGRAGYGYTF; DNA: TGTGCCAGAACACCGGGACAGGGAAGAGCAGGGTATGGCTACACCTTC
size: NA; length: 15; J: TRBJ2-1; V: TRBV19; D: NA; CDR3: CASSIGLGSYNEQFF; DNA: TGTGCCAGTAGTATAGGCCTCGGCTCCTACAATGAGCAGTTCTTC
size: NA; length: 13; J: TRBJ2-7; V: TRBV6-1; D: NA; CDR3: CASSSSIPYEQYF; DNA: TGTGCCAGCAGCTCATCTATTCCCTACGAGCAGTACTTC
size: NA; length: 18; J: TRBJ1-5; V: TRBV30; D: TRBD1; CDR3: CAWMNRDRGFYSNQPQHF; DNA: TGTGCCTGGATGAACCGGGACAGGGGATTTTATAGCAATCAGCCCCAGCATTTT
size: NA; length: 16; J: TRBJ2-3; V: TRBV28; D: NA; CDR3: CASSFFGRSYTDTQYF; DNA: TGTGCCAGCAGTTTCTTTGGGCGGAGTTACACAGATACGCAGTATTTT
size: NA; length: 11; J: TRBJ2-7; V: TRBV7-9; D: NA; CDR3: CASSSVGEQYF; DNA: TGTGCCAGCAGCTCCGTGGGGGAGCAGTACTTC
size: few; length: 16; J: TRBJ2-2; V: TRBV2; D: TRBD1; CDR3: CASSGTWTGDTGELFF; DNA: TGTGCCAGCAGTGGTACTTGGACAGGCGACACCGGGGAGCTGTTTTTT
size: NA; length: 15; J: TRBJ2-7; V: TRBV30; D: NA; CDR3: CAWTGGSGHRYEQYF; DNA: TGTGCCTGGACCGGAGGATCGGGACACCGCTACGAGCAGTACTTC
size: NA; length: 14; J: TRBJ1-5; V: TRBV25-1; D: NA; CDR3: CASSESGPAQPQHF; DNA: TGTGCCAGCAGTGAATCTGGGCCCGCTCAGCCCCAGCATTTT
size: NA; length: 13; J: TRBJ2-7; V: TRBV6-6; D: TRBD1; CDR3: CASSPDRAYEQYF; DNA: TGTGCCAGCAGTCCCGACAGGGCCTACGAGCAGTACTTC
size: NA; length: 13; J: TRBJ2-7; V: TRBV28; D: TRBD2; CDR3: CASMLGGSYEQYF; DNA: TGTGCCAGTATGTTGGGGGGGTCCTACGAGCAGTACTTC
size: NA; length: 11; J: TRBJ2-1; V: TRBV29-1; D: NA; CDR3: CSVEVVPEQFF; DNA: TGCAGCGTTGAAGTGGTTCCTGAGCAGTTCTTC
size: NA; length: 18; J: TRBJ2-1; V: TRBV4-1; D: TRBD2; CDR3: CASSLGVYRTRISGEQFF; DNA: TGCGCCAGCAGCCTAGGAGTCTACAGGACTAGAATATCAGGGGAGCAGTTCTTC
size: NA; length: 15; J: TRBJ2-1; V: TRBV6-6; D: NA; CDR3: CASSYLGGVDNEQFF; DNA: TGTGCCAGCAGTTACCTCGGCGGGGTGGACAATGAGCAGTTCTTC
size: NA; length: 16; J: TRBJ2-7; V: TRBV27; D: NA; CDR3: CASSLSMGVYYYEQYF; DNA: TGTGCCAGCAGTTTATCGATGGGGGTTTATTACTACGAGCAGTACTTC
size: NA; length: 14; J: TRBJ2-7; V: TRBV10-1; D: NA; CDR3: CASSPWSENYEQYF; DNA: TGCGCCAGCAGTCCCTGGAGTGAAAACTACGAGCAGTACTTC
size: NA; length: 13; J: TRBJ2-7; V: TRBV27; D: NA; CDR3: CASSWGSLYEQYF; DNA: TGTGCCAGCAGTTGGGGGAGTCTGTACGAGCAGTACTTC
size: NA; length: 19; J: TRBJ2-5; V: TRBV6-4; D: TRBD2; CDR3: CASSEHSLYEREGRETQYF; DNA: TGTGCCAGCAGTGAACACTCTCTTTACGAGCGGGAGGGCCGAGAGACCCAGTACTTC
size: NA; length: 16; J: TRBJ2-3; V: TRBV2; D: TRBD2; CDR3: CASTPPTSGRGDTQYF; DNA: TGTGCCAGCACTCCCCCAACTAGCGGGAGAGGAGATACGCAGTATTTT
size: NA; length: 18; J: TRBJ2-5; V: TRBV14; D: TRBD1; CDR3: CASSQGVRQGLGGETQYF; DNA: TGTGCCAGCAGCCAAGGTGTAAGACAGGGGTTAGGAGGGGAGACCCAGTACTTC
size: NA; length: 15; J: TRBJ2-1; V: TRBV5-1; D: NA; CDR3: CASSFEFQGWDEQFF; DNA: TGCGCCAGCAGCTTTGAGTTTCAGGGGTGGGATGAGCAGTTCTTC
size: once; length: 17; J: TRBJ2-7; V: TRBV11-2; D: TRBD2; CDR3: CASSPLTGTSGIYEQYF; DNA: TGTGCCAGCAGCCCCCTGACCGGGACTAGCGGGATCTACGAGCAGTACTTC
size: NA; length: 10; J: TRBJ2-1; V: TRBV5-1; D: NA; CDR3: CASMGNEQFF; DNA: TGCGCCAGCATGGGGAATGAGCAGTTCTTC
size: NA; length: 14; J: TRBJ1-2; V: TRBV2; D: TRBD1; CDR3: CASSDRTGNYGYTF; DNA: TGTGCCAGCAGTGACAGGACAGGGAACTATGGCTACACCTTC
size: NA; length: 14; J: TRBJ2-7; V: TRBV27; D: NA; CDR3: CASSLRGTVYEQYF; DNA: TGTGCCAGCAGTTTACGGGGGACGGTCTACGAGCAGTACTTC
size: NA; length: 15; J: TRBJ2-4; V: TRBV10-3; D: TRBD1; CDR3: CAISPNDRDGNIQYF; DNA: TGTGCCATCAGCCCCAACGACAGGGATGGAAACATTCAGTACTTC
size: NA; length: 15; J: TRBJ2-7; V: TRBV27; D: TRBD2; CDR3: CASSTGTSGRNEQYF; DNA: TGTGCCAGCAGCACCGGGACTAGCGGGAGGAACGAGCAGTACTTC
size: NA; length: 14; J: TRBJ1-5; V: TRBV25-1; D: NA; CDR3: CASSGTESNQPQHF; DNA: TGTGCCAGCAGTGGTACAGAGAGCAATCAGCCCCAGCATTTT
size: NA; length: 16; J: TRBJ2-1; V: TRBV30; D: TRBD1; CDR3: CAWNGREGQAYNEQFF; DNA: TGTGCCTGGAATGGTCGCGAGGGACAGGCGTACAATGAGCAGTTCTTC
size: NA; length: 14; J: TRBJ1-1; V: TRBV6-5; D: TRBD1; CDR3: CASSYSQGATEAFF; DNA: TGTGCCAGCAGTTACTCCCAGGGGGCGACTGAAGCTTTCTTT
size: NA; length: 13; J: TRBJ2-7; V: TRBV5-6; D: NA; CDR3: CASSPGAYYEQYF; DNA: TGTGCCAGCAGCCCCGGGGCCTACTACGAGCAGTACTTC
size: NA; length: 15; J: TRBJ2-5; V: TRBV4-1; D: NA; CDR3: CASSQVLGAQETQYF; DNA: TGCGCCAGCAGCCAAGTACTAGGTGCCCAAGAGACCCAGTACTTC
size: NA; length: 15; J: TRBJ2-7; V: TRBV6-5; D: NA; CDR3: CASSYLISTASEQYF; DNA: TGTGCCAGCAGTTACCTAATATCGACAGCGTCCGAGCAGTACTTC
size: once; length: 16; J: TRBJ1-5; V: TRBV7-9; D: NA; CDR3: CASSLDGPYSNQPQHF; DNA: TGTGCCAGCAGCTTGGACGGTCCATATAGCAATCAGCCCCAGCATTTT
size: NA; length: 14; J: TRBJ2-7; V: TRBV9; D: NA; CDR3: CASSVEQWPYEQYF; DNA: TGTGCCAGCAGCGTAGAACAGTGGCCCTACGAGCAGTACTTC
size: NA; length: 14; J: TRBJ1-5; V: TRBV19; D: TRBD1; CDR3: CASSTGVVDQPQHF; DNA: TGTGCCAGTTCTACAGGGGTAGTCGATCAGCCCCAGCATTTT
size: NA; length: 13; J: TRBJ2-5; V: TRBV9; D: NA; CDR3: CASSVEPQETQYF; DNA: TGTGCCAGCAGCGTAGAGCCCCAAGAGACCCAGTACTTC
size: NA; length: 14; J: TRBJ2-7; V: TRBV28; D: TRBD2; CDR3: CATVGLAVLYEQYF; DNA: TGTGCCACAGTGGGACTAGCGGTCCTATACGAGCAGTACTTC
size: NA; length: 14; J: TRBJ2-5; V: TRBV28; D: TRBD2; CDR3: CASTRRGGGETQYF; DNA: TGTGCCAGCACTCGCCGGGGGGGCGGAGAGACCCAGTACTTC
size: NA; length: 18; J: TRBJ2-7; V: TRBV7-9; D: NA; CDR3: CASSHNAPGAPLPYEQYF; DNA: TGTGCCAGCAGCCATAACGCCCCTGGGGCCCCCCTCCCCTACGAGCAGTACTTC